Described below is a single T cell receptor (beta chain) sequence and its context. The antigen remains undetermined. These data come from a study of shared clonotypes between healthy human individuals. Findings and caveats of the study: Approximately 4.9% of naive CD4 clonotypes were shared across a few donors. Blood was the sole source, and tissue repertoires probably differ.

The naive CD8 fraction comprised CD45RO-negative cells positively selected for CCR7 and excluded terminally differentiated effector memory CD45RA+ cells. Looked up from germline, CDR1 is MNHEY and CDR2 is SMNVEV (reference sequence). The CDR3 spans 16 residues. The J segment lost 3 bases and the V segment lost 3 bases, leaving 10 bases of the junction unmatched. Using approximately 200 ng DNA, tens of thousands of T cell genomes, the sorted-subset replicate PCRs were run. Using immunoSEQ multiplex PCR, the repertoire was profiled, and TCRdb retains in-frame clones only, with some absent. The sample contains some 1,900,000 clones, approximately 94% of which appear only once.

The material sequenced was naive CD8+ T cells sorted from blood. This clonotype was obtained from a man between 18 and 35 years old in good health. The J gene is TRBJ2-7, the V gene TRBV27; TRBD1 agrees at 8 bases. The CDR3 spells CASSLGIGTGDYEQYF. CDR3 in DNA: TGTGCCAGCAGTTTGGGGATTGGGACAGGCGACTACGAGCAGTACTTC.